This TCR beta chain was retrieved from a study of blood T cells in healthy people across ages. The overall study: The capture of about one barcoded beta molecule per two T cells was achieved by template switching. Findings and caveats of the study: Naive T cell percentage and TCR beta diversity correlated strongly. Unsorted PBMCs prevented conclusive naive versus antigen-experienced comparison.

Isolated per sample were at least 6 million PBMCs. The second PCR ran roughly 6 to 11 cycles with a sample-barcoded 5' primer and J-beta primers. One entry per CDR3 protein results from TCRdb running MiXCR on the 5' RACE reads. The table includes some 700,000 distinct CDR3 sequences, 40% to 45% detected once. Germline V gene lookup returns CDR1 SGHDT and CDR2 YYEEEE. This CDR3 has 14 amino acids. The V gene lost 0 bases and the J gene lost 3 bases, with 9 bases spanning the gap. This clonotype came up a few times. Its antigen is not known. The chain combines TRBV5-6 with TRBJ1-2; D unclear. The origin of this receptor is a woman in her sixties or seventies in good health. The material sequenced was blood. The CDR3 loop reads CASSLDQADYGYTF. Written as DNA, the CDR3 is TGTGCCAGCAGCTTGGACCAGGCGGACTATGGCTACACCTTC.